The rows below give T cell receptor beta chains drawn from one sample of a study of metastatic and nonmetastatic thyroid tumors. MiXCR re-clonotyped the PCR reads for TCRdb. The repertoire holds about 93,000 clones, with roughly 13% as singletons. Material: blood. The receptors shown here come from a female donor with papillary thyroid cancer or a benign thyroid nodule (not recorded which). Some clones in this sample may be carry-over from other donors' samples. Both conserved end residues are trimmed from each CDR3. Fields, in order: J gene, V gene, D gene, CDR3 protein. The D gene is left open where the match is weak.

TRBJ2-7 | TRBV30 | TRBD1 | ACINPGTGYEQY
TRBJ1-6 | TRBV6-5 | . | ASSSQGWRYSYNSPLH
TRBJ2-7 | TRBV4-3 | TRBD2 | ASSQGRTSGNEQY
TRBJ2-7 | TRBV9 | . | ASSVTSSYEQY
TRBJ2-7 | TRBV28 | . | ARFRRSSYEQY
TRBJ1-2 | TRBV30 | TRBD1 | AWSETGGLDGYT
TRBJ2-5 | TRBV7-2 | . | ASRQGSGETQY
TRBJ2-3 | TRBV2 | . | ASRLDMTDTQY
TRBJ1-1 | TRBV7-5 | . | TSVPAVTRDRAQAGKYTEAF
TRBJ1-1 | TRBV7-3 | . | ASSLRGDMNTEAF
TRBJ2-2 | TRBV6-1 | TRBD2 | ASSLAGGNTGELF
TRBJ2-1 | TRBV24-1 | TRBD2 | ATSDPGLAGGSSYNEQF
TRBJ2-1 | TRBV9 | . | ASSVGSGRRSGEQF
TRBJ2-7 | TRBV19 | TRBD1 | ASSIQTGSSYEQY
TRBJ2-7 | TRBV11-2 | . | ASSQPLGLEGGYEQY
TRBJ1-2 | TRBV6-1 | . | ASSLPGTYGYT
TRBJ2-5 | TRBV7-6 | TRBD1 | ASSSRPRTGTGGPETQY
TRBJ2-3 | TRBV2 | . | ASSVSTDTQY
TRBJ2-7 | TRBV7-2 | . | ASSLNPGGLSYEQY
TRBJ2-7 | TRBV30 | . | AWSAGAENYEQY